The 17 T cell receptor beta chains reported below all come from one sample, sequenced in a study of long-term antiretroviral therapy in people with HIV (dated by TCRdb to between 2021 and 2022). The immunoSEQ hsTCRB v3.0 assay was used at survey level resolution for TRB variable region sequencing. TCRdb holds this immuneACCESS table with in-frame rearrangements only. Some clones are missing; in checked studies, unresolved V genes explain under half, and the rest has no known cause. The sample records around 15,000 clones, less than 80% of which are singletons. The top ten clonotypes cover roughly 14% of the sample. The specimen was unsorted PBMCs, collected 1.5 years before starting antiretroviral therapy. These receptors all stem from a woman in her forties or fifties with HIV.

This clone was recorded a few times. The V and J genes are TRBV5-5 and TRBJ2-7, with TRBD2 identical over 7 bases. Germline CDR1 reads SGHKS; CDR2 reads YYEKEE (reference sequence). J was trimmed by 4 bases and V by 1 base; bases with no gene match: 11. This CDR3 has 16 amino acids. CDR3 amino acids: CASSLSPLLAEYEQYF. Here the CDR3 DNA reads TGTGCCAGCAGCTTGTCCCCCCTGCTAGCGGAGTACGAGCAGTACTTC. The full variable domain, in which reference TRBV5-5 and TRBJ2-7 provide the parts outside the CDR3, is DAGVTQSPTHLIKTRGQQVTLRCSPISGHKSVSWYQQVLGQGPQFIFQYYEKEERGRGNFPDRFSARQFPNYSSELNVNALLLGDSALYLCASSLSPLLAEYEQYFGPGTRLTVT.

The chain's CDR3 is CASSLGVPSYNEQFF. CDR3 nucleotide sequence: TGTGCCAGCAGTTTGGGGGTCCCCTCCTACAATGAGCAGTTCTTC. The V call is TRBV28, the J call TRBJ2-1; perhaps D is TRBD1 or TRBD2 (5 bases each). CDR3 size: 15 residues. From germline, CDR1 is MDHEN and CDR2 SYDVKM. Trimming shortened V by 3 bases and J by 0 bases, and 9 bases separated the two germline ends.

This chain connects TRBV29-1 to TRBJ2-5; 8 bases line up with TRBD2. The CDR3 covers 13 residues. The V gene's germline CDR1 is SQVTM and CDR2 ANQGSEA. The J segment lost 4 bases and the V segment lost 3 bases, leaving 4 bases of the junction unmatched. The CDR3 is CSVDKAGAETQYF. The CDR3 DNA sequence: TGCAGCGTTGATAAAGCGGGGGCAGAGACCCAGTACTTC.

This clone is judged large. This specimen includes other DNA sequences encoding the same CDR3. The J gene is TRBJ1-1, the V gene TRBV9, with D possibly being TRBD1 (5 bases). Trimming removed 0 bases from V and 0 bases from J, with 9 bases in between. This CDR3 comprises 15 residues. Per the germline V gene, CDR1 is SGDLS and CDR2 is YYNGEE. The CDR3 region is CASSVGQFMNTEAFF. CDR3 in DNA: TGTGCCAGCAGCGTAGGACAGTTCATGAACACTGAAGCTTTCTTT.

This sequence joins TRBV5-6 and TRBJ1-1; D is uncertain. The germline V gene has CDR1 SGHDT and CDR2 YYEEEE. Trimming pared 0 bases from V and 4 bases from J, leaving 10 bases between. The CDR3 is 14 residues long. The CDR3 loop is CASSLVDRGTEAFF. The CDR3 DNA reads TGTGCCAGCAGCTTGGTTGATCGGGGCACTGAAGCTTTCTTT.

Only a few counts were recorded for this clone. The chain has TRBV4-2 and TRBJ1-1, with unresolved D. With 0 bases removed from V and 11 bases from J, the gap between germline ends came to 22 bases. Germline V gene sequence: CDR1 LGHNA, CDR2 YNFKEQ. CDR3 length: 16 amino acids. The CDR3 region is CASSQEASVGAGTAFF. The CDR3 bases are TGTGCCAGCAGCCAAGAAGCCAGTGTCGGCGCGGGTACGGCTTTCTTT.

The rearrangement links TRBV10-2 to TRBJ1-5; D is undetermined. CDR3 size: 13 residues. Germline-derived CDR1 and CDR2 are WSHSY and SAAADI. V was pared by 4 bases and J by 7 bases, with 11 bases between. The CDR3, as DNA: TGCGCCAGCAGTGGGCGGGAAGTCCAGCCCCAGCATTTT. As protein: CASSGREVQPQHF.

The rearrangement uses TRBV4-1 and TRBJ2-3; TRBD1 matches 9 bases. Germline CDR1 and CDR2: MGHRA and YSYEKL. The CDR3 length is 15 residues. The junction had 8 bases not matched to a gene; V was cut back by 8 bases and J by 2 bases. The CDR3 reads CASAEGTGNTDTQYF. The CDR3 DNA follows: TGCGCCAGCGCCGAAGGGACAGGGAACACAGATACGCAGTATTTT.

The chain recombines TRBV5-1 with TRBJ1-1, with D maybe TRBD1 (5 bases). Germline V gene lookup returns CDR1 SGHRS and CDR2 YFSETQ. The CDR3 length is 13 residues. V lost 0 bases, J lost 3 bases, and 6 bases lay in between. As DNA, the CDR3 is TGCGCCAGCAGCTTGGTCAGGGACACTGAAGCTTTCTTT. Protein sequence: CASSLVRDTEAFF. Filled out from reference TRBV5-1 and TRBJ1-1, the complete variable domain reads KAGVTQTPRYLIKTRGQQVTLSCSPISGHRSVSWYQQTPGQGLQFLFEYFSETQRNKGNFPGRFSGRQFSNSRSEMNVSTLELGDSALYLCASSLVRDTEAFFGQGTRLTVV.

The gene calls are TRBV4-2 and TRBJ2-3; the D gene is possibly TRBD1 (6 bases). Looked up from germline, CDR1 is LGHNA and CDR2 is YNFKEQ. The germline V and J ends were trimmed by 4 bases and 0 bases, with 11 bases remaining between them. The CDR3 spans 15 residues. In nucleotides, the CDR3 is TGTGCCAGCAGCCCCGGACAGAGAAGCACAGATACGCAGTATTTT. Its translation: CASSPGQRSTDTQYF.

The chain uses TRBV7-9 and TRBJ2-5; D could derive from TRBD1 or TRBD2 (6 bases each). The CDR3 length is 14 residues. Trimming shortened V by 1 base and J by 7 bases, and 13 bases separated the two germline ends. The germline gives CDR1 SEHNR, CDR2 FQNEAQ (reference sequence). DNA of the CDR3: TGTGCCAGCAGCTTAGTAGGGGGGCCAGGGACCCAGTACTTC. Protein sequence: CASSLVGGPGTQYF.

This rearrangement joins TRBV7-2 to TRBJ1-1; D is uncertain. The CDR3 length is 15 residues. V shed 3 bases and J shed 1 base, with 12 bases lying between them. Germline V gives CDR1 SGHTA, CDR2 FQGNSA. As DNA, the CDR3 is TGTGCCAGCAGCTTCAGTCAGGTCGCGAACACTGAAGCTTTCTTT. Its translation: CASSFSQVANTEAFF.

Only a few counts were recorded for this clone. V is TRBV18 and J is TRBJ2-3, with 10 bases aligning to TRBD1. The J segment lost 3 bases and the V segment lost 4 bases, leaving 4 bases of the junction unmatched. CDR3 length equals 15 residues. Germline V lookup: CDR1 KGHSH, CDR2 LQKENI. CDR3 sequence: CASSQGQGTTDTQYF. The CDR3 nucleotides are TGTGCCAGCTCACAGGGACAGGGGACAACAGATACGCAGTATTTT.

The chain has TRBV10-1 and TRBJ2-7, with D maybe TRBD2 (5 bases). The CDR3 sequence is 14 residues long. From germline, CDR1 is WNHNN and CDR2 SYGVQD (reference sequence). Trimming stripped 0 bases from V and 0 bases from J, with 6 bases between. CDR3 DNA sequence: TGCGCCAGCAGTGAGTCCGGGAACTCCTACGAGCAGTACTTC. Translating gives CASSESGNSYEQYF.

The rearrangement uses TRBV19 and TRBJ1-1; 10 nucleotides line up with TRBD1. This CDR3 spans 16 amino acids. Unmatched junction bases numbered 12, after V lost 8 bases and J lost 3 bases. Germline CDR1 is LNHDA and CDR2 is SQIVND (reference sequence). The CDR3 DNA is TGTGCCAGTGCAGACAGGGGGCATAAATACGACACTGAAGCTTTCTTT. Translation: CASADRGHKYDTEAFF.

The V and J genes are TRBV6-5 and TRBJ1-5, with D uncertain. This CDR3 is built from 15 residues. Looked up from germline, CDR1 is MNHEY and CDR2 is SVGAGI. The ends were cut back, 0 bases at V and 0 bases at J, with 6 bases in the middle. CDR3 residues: CASSYSSISNQPQHF. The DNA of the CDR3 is TGTGCCAGCAGTTACTCATCTATTAGCAATCAGCCCCAGCATTTT.

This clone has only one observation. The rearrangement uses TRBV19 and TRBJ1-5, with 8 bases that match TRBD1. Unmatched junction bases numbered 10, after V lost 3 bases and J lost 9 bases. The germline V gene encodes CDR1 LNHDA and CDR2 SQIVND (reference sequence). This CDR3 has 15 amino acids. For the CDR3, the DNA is TGTGCCAGTAGTATCAACACAGGGGGAGTGGTGCCCCAGCATTTT. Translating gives CASSINTGGVVPQHF. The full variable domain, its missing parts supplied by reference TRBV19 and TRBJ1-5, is DGGITQSPKYLFRKEGQNVTLSCEQNLNHDAMYWYRQDPGQGLRLIYYSQIVNDFQKGDIAEGYSVSREKKESFPLTVTSAQKNPTAFYLCASSINTGGVVPQHFGDGTRLSIL.